These 21 T cell receptor beta chains share one sample of origin, sequenced in a study of PD-L1 blockade in urothelial cancer. Profiled with immunoSEQ multiplex PCR; TCRdb holds only in-frame clones, not every one. The top ten clones hold about 16% of a sample with about 40,000 clones, around 88% of them seen once. The sample here was PBMCs, taken around atezolizumab (anti-PD-L1) treatment. All receptors derive from a man between 60 and 70 years old with urothelial cancer.

The J gene is TRBJ2-3, the V gene TRBV5-6; 8 nucleotides line up with TRBD1. V dropped 4 bases and J dropped 2; count of bases not matched to a gene: 9. The length of the CDR3 is 16 residues. CDR1 and CDR2 from the germline V gene are SGHDT and YYEEEE. As DNA, the CDR3 is TGTGCCAGCAGCATGGTCAGGGGGCCCCCCACAGATACGCAGTATTTT. Translation: CASSMVRGPPTDTQYF.

The V call is TRBV5-4, the J call TRBJ1-2; 9 nucleotides match TRBD1. Germline values: CDR1 SGHNT, CDR2 YYREEE (reference sequence). V shed 2 bases, J shed 11 bases, and the junction held 7 bases outside the gene matches. The CDR3 consists of 13 residues. CDR3 nucleotide sequence: TGTGCCAGCAGCTTACCGACAGGGGGAGGATACACCTTC. It translates to CASSLPTGGGYTF.

The chain has TRBV28 and TRBJ1-1; tentatively, D is TRBD1 (6 bases). Trimming shortened V by 2 bases and J by 5 bases, and 12 bases separated the two germline ends. The germline V gene has CDR1 MDHEN and CDR2 SYDVKM. This CDR3 is built from 14 residues. CDR3 coding DNA: TGTGCCAGCAGTTTACGGGGGGCCGGAACTGAAGCTTTCTTT. It codes for CASSLRGAGTEAFF. The whole variable domain, filled in from reference TRBV28 and TRBJ1-1, reads DVKVTQSSRYLVKRTGEKVFLECVQDMDHENMFWYRQDPGLGLRLIYFSYDVKMKEKGDIPEGYSVSREKKERFSLILESASTNQTSMYLCASSLRGAGTEAFFGQGTRLTVV.

The CDR3 coding sequence is TGTGCAAGTCGCTTAGCGGGACGGGACAGGGGCGAAAAACTGTTTTTT. Amino acids: CASRLAGRDRGEKLFF. This chain connects TRBV12-2 to TRBJ1-4; the DNA was not used to check the table's D call, TRBD1. TRBV12-2 is reported as a pseudogene. The CDR3 loop spans 16 amino acids.

In its sample, this clone was seen once. The V call is TRBV6-5, the J call TRBJ2-3; D is possibly TRBD1 (5 bases). The CDR3 is 12 amino acids. Germline V gives CDR1 MNHEY, CDR2 SVGAGI. V was clipped by 6 bases and J by 6 bases, with 10 bases between them. The CDR3 loop reads CASRSPGDTQYF. Here the CDR3 DNA reads TGTGCCAGCAGAAGTCCAGGGGATACGCAGTATTTT.

The chain combines TRBV9 with TRBJ1-3, with no clear D. The CDR3 consists of 15 residues. Germline-derived CDR1 and CDR2 are SGDLS and YYNGEE. The V and J ends lost 4 bases and 0 bases respectively, with 11 bases between them. CDR3 residues: CASSPFISSGNTIYF. DNA of the CDR3: TGTGCCAGCAGCCCATTCATCAGCTCTGGAAACACCATATATTTT. Full variable domain (outside the CDR3, taken from reference TRBV9 and TRBJ1-3): DSGVTQTPKHLITATGQRVTLRCSPRSGDLSVYWYQQSLDQGLQFLIQYYNGEERAKGNILERFSAQQFPDLHSELNLSSLELGDSALYFCASSPFISSGNTIYFGEGSWLTVV.

This chain connects TRBV5-5 to TRBJ1-6, with D unclear. The germline V gene has CDR1 SGHKS and CDR2 YYEKEE (reference sequence). CDR3 length equals 16 residues. Trimming shortened V by 5 bases and J by 1 base, and 13 bases separated the two germline ends. CDR3 amino acids: CASSWTVASYNSPLHF. The CDR3 bases are TGTGCCAGCAGTTGGACGGTAGCGTCCTATAATTCACCCCTCCACTTT.

This chain links TRBV15 with TRBJ2-5, with TRBD2 matching over 7 bases. From germline, CDR1 is LNHNV and CDR2 YYDKDF (reference sequence). The CDR3 consists of 15 residues. V was pared by 5 bases and J by 5 bases, with 11 bases of the junction left unmatched. The CDR3 nucleotides are TGTGCCACCAGCCCGGGAATGGCAGCGGGGGAGACCCAGTACTTC. Its protein product is CATSPGMAAGETQYF.

This sequence joins TRBV27 and TRBJ1-5; 10 bases are a match to TRBD1. Germline CDR1 is MNHEY and CDR2 is SMNVEV (reference sequence). Trimming cost V 6 bases and J 6 bases; bases outside gene matches: 11. CDR3 length: 16 residues. CDR3 in DNA: TGTGCCAGCAGCCCTCCCGCGACAGGGGGCCTTCAGCCCCAGCATTTT. Amino acid sequence: CASSPPATGGLQPQHF.

V usage is TRBV9 and J usage is TRBJ2-3; TRBD2 aligns across 7 bases. CDR1 is SGDLS, CDR2 YYNGEE, per germline. This CDR3 spans 16 amino acids. J was trimmed by 2 bases and V by 0 bases; bases with no gene match: 6. CDR3 bases: TGTGCCAGCAGCGTAGGCCCGGGACTACCCACAGATACGCAGTATTTT. This encodes CASSVGPGLPTDTQYF. The full variable domain, completed using reference TRBV9 and TRBJ2-3, is DSGVTQTPKHLITATGQRVTLRCSPRSGDLSVYWYQQSLDQGLQFLIQYYNGEERAKGNILERFSAQQFPDLHSELNLSSLELGDSALYFCASSVGPGLPTDTQYFGPGTRLTVL.

This clone was observed once. The V and J genes are TRBV6-1 and TRBJ1-2; 9 nucleotides align to TRBD1. CDR1 MNHNS and CDR2 SASEGT come from the germline V gene. The V segment lost 6 bases and the J segment 7 bases; nucleotides outside the gene matches: 9. The CDR3 has 14 residues. The CDR3 protein is CASSLQGAQTGYTF. The CDR3 DNA follows: TGTGCCAGCAGCCTACAGGGGGCTCAGACTGGCTACACCTTC.

This chain joins TRBV27 and TRBJ2-3, with D perhaps TRBD2 (5 bases). Germline loops: CDR1 MNHEY, CDR2 SMNVEV (reference sequence). V was pared by 6 bases and J by 5 bases, with 9 bases between. CDR3 length: 12 amino acids. In nucleotides, the CDR3 is TGTGCCAGCAGCCCCGCGGGAGATACGCAGTATTTT. This gives the protein CASSPAGDTQYF.

This clone is medium-sized in the sample. CDR3 coding DNA: TGTGCCAGCAGCCTTGGCTACTATGGCTACACCTTC. Residues: CASSLGYYGYTF. This rearrangement joins TRBV11-2 to TRBJ1-2; D is uncertain. The CDR3 totals 12 residues. Germline values: CDR1 SGHAT, CDR2 FQNNGV. Trimming stripped 5 bases from V and 3 bases from J, with 7 bases between.

Only one count was recorded for this clone. V and J are TRBV9 and TRBJ2-1, with D perhaps TRBD1 (6 bases). CDR3 length equals 15 residues. The germline V gene encodes CDR1 SGDLS and CDR2 YYNGEE. The germline V and J ends were trimmed by 3 bases and 2 bases, with 12 bases remaining between them. The CDR3, as DNA: TGTGCCAGCAGCGCGTCCGGGACAACCTACAATGAGCAGTTCTTC. Its translation is CASSASGTTYNEQFF.

Concerning this clone: An end of the junction does not agree with germline; a read error may underlie this. The chain uses TRBV10-2 and TRBJ1-6; D unclear. CDR3 length: 9 residues. From germline, CDR1 is WSHSY and CDR2 SAAADI. The CDR3 spells CATPGGPPF. In DNA, the CDR3 is TGCGCCACACCCGGAGGCCCTCCCTTT.

The chain combines TRBV4-3 with TRBJ2-1; 12 positions match TRBD2. Germline V lookup: CDR1 LGHNA, CDR2 YSLEER. This CDR3 contains 17 residues. V was clipped by 1 base and J by 5 bases; unmatched bases: 6. The CDR3 is CASSQGASGRGDNEQFF. The CDR3 bases are TGCGCCAGCAGCCAAGGGGCTAGCGGGAGGGGTGACAATGAGCAGTTCTTC.

This clone has more than one count but fewer than ten. The chain uses TRBV6-1 and TRBJ1-5, with a possible D match to TRBD1 (5 bases). The CDR3 contains 15 residues. Germline V gene sequence: CDR1 MNHNS, CDR2 SASEGT. V was shortened by 3 bases and J by 6 bases, with 15 bases between the two germline ends. The CDR3 DNA reads TGTGCCAGCAGTGATGGACAACCGTCGGGTCAGCCCCAGCATTTT. Protein sequence: CASSDGQPSGQPQHF.

The chain employs TRBV5-1 and TRBJ2-7; TRBD1 aligns across 8 bases. Germline V gene sequence: CDR1 SGHRS, CDR2 YFSETQ. This CDR3 has 14 amino acids. With 4 bases clipped from V and 4 bases from J, the junction kept 7 bases outside the gene matches. As DNA, the CDR3 is TGCGCCAGCAGCCTAGGACAGGGAGCGTACGAGCAGTACTTC. Protein: CASSLGQGAYEQYF.

The chain couples TRBV27 to TRBJ2-2, with D possibly matching TRBD2 (5 bases). CDR3 length: 14 residues. Germline assignment: CDR1 MNHEY and CDR2 SMNVEV (reference sequence). The V gene lost 4 bases and the J gene lost 4 bases, with 10 bases spanning the gap. CDR3 region: CASSSGYLTGELFF. The CDR3 DNA follows: TGTGCCAGCAGTTCGGGGTACCTCACCGGGGAGCTGTTTTTT.

V and J are TRBV4-1 and TRBJ1-6; tentatively, D is TRBD1 (5 bases). CDR3 length equals 15 residues. V lost 2 bases to trimming and J lost 8 bases, with 13 bases between them. Germline V gene sequence: CDR1 MGHRA, CDR2 YSYEKL. The CDR3 DNA reads TGCGCCAGCAGCCAAAACGACAGAGACTATTCACCCCTCCACTTT. Its translation: CASSQNDRDYSPLHF.

The rearrangement uses TRBV5-1 and TRBJ2-3, with 11 bases matching TRBD2. J lost 4 bases, V lost 0 bases, and 4 bases had no gene match. The CDR3 has 16 amino acids. CDR1 and CDR2 from the germline V gene are SGHRS and YFSETQ. For the CDR3, the DNA is TGCGCCAGCAGCTTGGATAGCGGGGGGGCAGCAGATACGCAGTATTTT. Protein product: CASSLDSGGAADTQYF.